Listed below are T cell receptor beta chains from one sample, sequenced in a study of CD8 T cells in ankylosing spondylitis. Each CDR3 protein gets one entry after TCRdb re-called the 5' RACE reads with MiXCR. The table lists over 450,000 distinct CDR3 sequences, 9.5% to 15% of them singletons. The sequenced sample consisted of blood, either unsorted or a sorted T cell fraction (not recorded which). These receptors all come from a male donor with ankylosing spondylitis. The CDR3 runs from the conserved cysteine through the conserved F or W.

cdr3_aa: CASSSILAGGRDTQYF
v_call: TRBV5-1
j_call: TRBJ2-3

cdr3_aa: CAWSVSVSSNYGYTF
v_call: TRBV30
j_call: TRBJ1-2

cdr3_aa: CASSLDGTGSIGELFF
v_call: TRBV7-6
j_call: TRBJ2-2

cdr3_aa: CASSPTWTSGNTIYF
v_call: TRBV28
j_call: TRBJ1-3

cdr3_aa: CASSFWGSGNEKLFF
v_call: TRBV7-2
j_call: TRBJ1-4

cdr3_aa: CASSMDAKLPNEQYF
v_call: TRBV19
j_call: TRBJ2-7

cdr3_aa: CASSVTSGGYNEQFF
v_call: TRBV10-1
j_call: TRBJ2-1

cdr3_aa: CATSSDRNTEAFF
v_call: TRBV15
j_call: TRBJ1-1

cdr3_aa: CASSLELTVSEAFF
v_call: TRBV7-9
j_call: TRBJ1-1

cdr3_aa: CASEEGISVLNTEAFF
v_call: TRBV6-1
j_call: TRBJ1-1

cdr3_aa: CASSQDGAGGTEAFF
v_call: TRBV4-1
j_call: TRBJ1-1

cdr3_aa: CSARDRGPNTGELFF
v_call: TRBV20-1
j_call: TRBJ2-2

cdr3_aa: CASSQGTGNTGELFF
v_call: TRBV18
j_call: TRBJ2-2

cdr3_aa: CASSYGLAGSYEQYF
v_call: TRBV6-5
j_call: TRBJ2-7

cdr3_aa: CASSLVGSGGDTQYF
v_call: TRBV7-2
j_call: TRBJ2-3

cdr3_aa: CASSMNPQGYNEQFF
v_call: TRBV10-1
j_call: TRBJ2-1

cdr3_aa: CASSFNSRTGSAEAFF
v_call: TRBV5-6
j_call: TRBJ1-1